This record covers a single T cell receptor (beta chain). At the DNA level, this CDR3 is encoded by other sequences in the same sample as well. These data are taken from a study of blood T cell repertoires in COVID-19. The CDR3 spans 14 residues. Trimming pared 2 bases from V and 2 bases from J, leaving 9 bases between. Germline CDR1 MGHRA, CDR2 YSYEKL. TCRdb keeps only in-frame clones here, not all; method: immunoSEQ multiplex PCR. The sample lists some 410,000 clones, around nine tenths occurring once. The chain uses TRBV4-1 and TRBJ1-2, with D maybe TRBD1 (6 bases). Sequencing was performed on PBMCs or T cells enriched from blood (not recorded which). The receptor was isolated from a young woman with acute COVID-19. CDR3 amino acids: CASSQPTGNYGYTF. The CDR3 nucleotides read TGCGCCAGCAGCCAACCCACAGGGAACTATGGCTACACCTTC.